The clone carrying this T cell receptor (beta chain) was detected a few times. Amplified TCR beta CDR3 regions came from RNA transcripts. HTBI primers were employed in a first-round RT-PCR of the TCR CDR3. TCRdb reprocessed the multiplex PCR reads with MiXCR, giving one entry per CDR3 protein. This sample carries roughly 700,000 distinct CDR3 sequences, approximately 36% of them seen once, and the ten largest clones take around 30%. This sample stems from a study of T cells in Graves' hyperthyroidism and ophthalmopathy. Study summary: Prior to any treatment, at the point of initial diagnosis, peripheral blood was collected.

The CDR3 length is 15 residues. Germline values: CDR1 MNHNS, CDR2 SASEGT. The V end lost 7 bases, the J end lost 4 bases, and 19 bases lay between the germline ends. The sample was blood. V gene TRBV6-1 combines with J gene TRBJ1-1; D is possibly TRBD1 (5 bases). The clonotype was recovered from a woman between 40 and 50 years old with Graves' hyperthyroidism. In DNA form, the CDR3 reads TGTGCCAGCACTCCGGCCGGAGGAGGGGTCACTGAAGCTTTCTTT. It encodes CASTPAGGGVTEAFF.